Each of the 19 T cell receptor beta chains below was sequenced from the same sample in a study of blood T cells in healthy people across ages. For the second PCR, which ran for about 7 to 11 cycles, a sample-barcoded 5' primer and a J-beta primer mix were used. From the 5' RACE reads, TCRdb called clonotypes with MiXCR, one entry per CDR3 protein. The profile shows about 930,000 distinct CDR3 sequences, 25% to 35% of them singletons. A further study also used this sample, focusing on T cells of mothers and their children.

The sequencing sample was made of blood. The source is a woman aged 35 to 49 in good health.

Comments on this clonotype: Just one base apart from a much larger clone, this may be a read error. The gene calls are TRBV2 and TRBJ2-5; 8 bases line up with TRBD1. The CDR3 spans 14 residues. V lost 7 bases to trimming and J lost 13 bases; unmatched junction nucleotides: 17. Germline V CDR1 and CDR2: SNHLY, FYNNEI. The CDR3 bases are TGTGCCAGCACGCCGCAACAGGGGGGTTACGAGCGGTACTTC. Amino acids: CASTPQQGGYERYF. Full variable domain (remainder filled in from reference TRBV2 and TRBJ2-5): EPEVTQTPSHQVTQMGQEVILRCVPISNHLYFYWYRQILGQKVEFLVSFYNNEISEKSEIFDDQFSVERPDGSNFTLKIRSTKLEDSAMYFCASTPQQGGYERYFGPGTRLLVL.

In its sample, this clonotype was seen many times. V usage is TRBV10-3 and J usage is TRBJ2-7; D not certain. Germline CDR1 is ENHRY and CDR2 is SYGVKD. The CDR3 has 14 residues. Trimming removed 0 bases at V and 0 bases at J, with 6 bases between. The CDR3 DNA sequence: TGTGCCATCAGTGAGTCTAGGTACTCCTACGAGCAGTACTTC. Protein sequence: CAISESRYSYEQYF.

A remark on this clonotype: The junction differs from germline at one of its ends, possibly a read error. The CDR3 DNA is TGCGCCAGCAAGGTTAACGGGGGGGTGTACAATGAGCAGTTCTTC. Amino acids: CASKVNGGVYNEQFF. The chain is built from TRBV7-2 and TRBJ2-1; 8 positions agree with TRBD2. CDR3 length: 15 residues. Germline lookup yields CDR1 SGHTA and CDR2 FQGNSA. Drawing the rest from reference TRBV7-2 and TRBJ2-1, the complete variable domain is GAGVSQSPSNKVTEKGKDVELRCDPISGHTALYWYRQSLGQGLEFLIYFQGNSAPDKSGLPSDRFSAERTGGSVSTLTIQRTQQEDSAVYLCASKVNGGVYNEQFFGPGTRLTVL.

The V gene is TRBV4-1, the J gene TRBJ2-7; 7 nucleotides agree with TRBD1. Unmatched junction bases numbered 10, after V lost 4 bases and J lost 1 base. Germline V gene sequence: CDR1 MGHRA, CDR2 YSYEKL. This CDR3 has 16 amino acids. The CDR3 region is CASSLVTGTESYEQYF. The CDR3 region has the DNA TGCGCCAGCAGCCTGGTTACCGGGACAGAATCCTACGAGCAGTACTTC.

This clonotype appeared a single time. A much larger clone lies a single base off, so this may be a read error. The V gene is TRBV6-5, the J gene TRBJ1-2; 8 bases align to TRBD1. Germline V gene data show CDR1 as MNHEY and CDR2 as SVGAGI. The CDR3 extends over 13 amino acids. CDR3 sequence: CASSRGQGRGHTF. The CDR3 DNA is TGTGCCAGCAGTCGTGGACAGGGTCGTGGCCACACCTTC.

This clonotype has at least ten counts. This chain connects TRBV6-1 to TRBJ1-1, with unresolved D. Looked up from germline, CDR1 is MNHNS and CDR2 is SASEGT. The CDR3 totals 15 residues. Trimming stripped 2 bases from V and 1 base from J, with 11 bases between. The CDR3 sequence: CASSELLWENTEAFF. DNA for the CDR3: TGTGCCAGCAGTGAACTTTTATGGGAGAACACTGAAGCTTTCTTT.

This chain uses TRBV5-1 with TRBJ2-5; D might be TRBD1 (5 bases). CDR1 SGHRS and CDR2 YFSETQ come from the germline V gene. V was cut by 1 base and J by 3 bases, with 13 bases left in between. The CDR3 consists of 15 residues. CDR3 in amino acids: CASSLRLGVEETQYF. As DNA, the CDR3 is TGCGCCAGCAGCTTGAGGCTAGGGGTGGAAGAGACCCAGTACTTC.

The chain recombines TRBV3-1 with TRBJ1-2; D not certain. The CDR3 is 13 amino acids. The germline V gene encodes CDR1 LGHDT and CDR2 YNNKEL (reference sequence). Trimming shortened V by 1 base and J by 7 bases, and 10 bases separated the two germline ends. CDR3 in amino acids: CASSQGGFGGYTF. The CDR3 bases are TGTGCCAGCAGCCAAGGGGGTTTCGGTGGCTACACCTTC.

This clonotype was observed at least ten times. The chain links TRBV7-2 to TRBJ2-3; 7 bases fit TRBD2. Germline CDR1 is SGHTA and CDR2 is FQGNSA. Unmatched junction bases numbered 12, after V lost 1 base and J lost 11 bases. CDR3 length: 15 residues. The CDR3 nucleotides are TGTGCCAGCAGCTTAGATCCCGGGCGACGCGGGGGGCAGTATTTT. This gives the protein CASSLDPGRRGGQYF.

This clonotype has more than one count but fewer than ten. The chain employs TRBV27 and TRBJ1-2, with a tentative D call TRBD1 (6 bases). Germline assignment: CDR1 MNHEY and CDR2 SMNVEV (reference sequence). Trimming left V 4 bases short and J 6 bases short, with 24 bases between. CDR3 length equals 17 residues. The CDR3 region is CASSSHPGGRVIDGYTF. DNA for the CDR3: TGTGCCAGCAGTTCCCACCCTGGGGGCAGGGTGATCGATGGCTACACCTTC.

V is TRBV4-3 and J is TRBJ1-4; D is perhaps TRBD1 (5 bases). The germline V and J ends were trimmed by 5 bases and 6 bases, with 10 bases remaining between them. This CDR3 is 13 amino acids long. From germline, CDR1 is LGHNA and CDR2 YSLEER. CDR3 sequence (DNA): TGCGCCAGCAGCTTGGGGGAGGATGAAAAACTGTTTTTT. It is translated as CASSLGEDEKLFF.

This clonotype was counted many times. The rearrangement joins TRBV19 to TRBJ2-7; a weak D match, TRBD1 (5 bases). Trimming took off 4 bases at V and 1 base at J, with 5 bases between the two ends. Germline-derived CDR1 and CDR2 are LNHDA and SQIVND (reference sequence). The CDR3 loop spans 12 amino acids. Written as DNA, the CDR3 is TGTGCCAGTAGTACAGGGTCCTACGAGCAGTACTTC. It encodes CASSTGSYEQYF.

This clonotype has just one count. The rearrangement uses TRBV28 and TRBJ2-5, with D perhaps TRBD2 (6 bases). The J call could be wrong; TRBJ2-7 is a better fit for the DNA end. Germline values: CDR1 MDHEN, CDR2 SYDVKM. The CDR3 sequence is 13 residues long. The DNA of the CDR3 is TGTGCCATCAGGGACGGGGGAAGGTACGAGCAGTACTTC. It yields the protein CAIRDGGRYEQYF.

The table lists this clonotype with many counts. The rearrangement joins TRBV28 to TRBJ2-7; possible D gene TRBD1, 6 bases. This CDR3 spans 14 amino acids. Germline CDR1 is MDHEN and CDR2 is SYDVKM. Trimming took off 6 bases at V and 1 base at J, with 13 bases between the two ends. The CDR3 loop reads CASRPTTGSYEQYF. CDR3 in DNA: TGTGCCAGCAGACCGACGACAGGATCCTACGAGCAGTACTTC. The full variable domain, completed using reference TRBV28 and TRBJ2-7, is DVKVTQSSRYLVKRTGEKVFLECVQDMDHENMFWYRQDPGLGLRLIYFSYDVKMKEKGDIPEGYSVSREKKERFSLILESASTNQTSMYLCASRPTTGSYEQYFGPGTRLTVT.

This clonotype was picked up many times. CDR3 nucleotide sequence: TGTGCCAGCAGCGAATCCCAGGGGAATTCACCCCTCCACTTT. This gives the protein CASSESQGNSPLHF. The chain carries TRBV9 and TRBJ1-6; possibly TRBD1 for D (6 bases). Between the trimmed V and J ends, which lost 3 bases and 7 bases, there was a span of 11 bases. The germline V gene has CDR1 SGDLS and CDR2 YYNGEE. The CDR3 extends over 14 amino acids.

In this sample, this clonotype turned up many times. The V gene is TRBV6-5, the J gene TRBJ1-2, with D uncertain. Trimming cost V 4 bases and J 4 bases, with 16 bases left between them. The CDR3 has 15 amino acids. Germline loops: CDR1 MNHEY, CDR2 SVGAGI. The CDR3 DNA is TGTGCCAGCAGTTCCCCTCAGACGGGATCCTATGGCTACACCTTC. Its protein is CASSSPQTGSYGYTF.

This clonotype was picked up many times. This chain uses TRBV15 with TRBJ2-7; D may be TRBD2 (6 bases). The CDR3 runs to 16 residues. V gave up 3 bases and J gave up 6 bases, with 21 bases separating them. The germline CDR1 and CDR2 sequences are LNHNV and YYDKDF (reference sequence). For the CDR3, the DNA is TGTGCCACCAGCAGGGATGTATACCGACTAGACCGCGAGCAGTACTTC. Its translation is CATSRDVYRLDREQYF.

V usage is TRBV30 and J usage is TRBJ2-7; no clear D gene. Germline assignment: CDR1 GTSNPN and CDR2 SVGIG (reference sequence). With 5 bases removed from V and 0 bases from J, the gap between germline ends came to 8 bases. The CDR3 spans 12 residues. The CDR3 region is CAWGPSSYEQYF. The CDR3 DNA sequence: TGTGCCTGGGGGCCGAGCTCCTACGAGCAGTACTTC.

This clonotype showed up just a few times. The rearrangement joins TRBV7-2 to TRBJ2-1; 7 bases line up with TRBD1. This CDR3 spans 12 amino acids. Germline V lookup: CDR1 SGHTA, CDR2 FQGNSA. Germline trimming cut 6 bases from V and 9 bases from J; bases unmatched to any gene: 5. The CDR3 region is CASSGPGGEQFF. The CDR3, as DNA: TGTGCCAGCAGTGGGCCAGGGGGTGAGCAGTTCTTC.